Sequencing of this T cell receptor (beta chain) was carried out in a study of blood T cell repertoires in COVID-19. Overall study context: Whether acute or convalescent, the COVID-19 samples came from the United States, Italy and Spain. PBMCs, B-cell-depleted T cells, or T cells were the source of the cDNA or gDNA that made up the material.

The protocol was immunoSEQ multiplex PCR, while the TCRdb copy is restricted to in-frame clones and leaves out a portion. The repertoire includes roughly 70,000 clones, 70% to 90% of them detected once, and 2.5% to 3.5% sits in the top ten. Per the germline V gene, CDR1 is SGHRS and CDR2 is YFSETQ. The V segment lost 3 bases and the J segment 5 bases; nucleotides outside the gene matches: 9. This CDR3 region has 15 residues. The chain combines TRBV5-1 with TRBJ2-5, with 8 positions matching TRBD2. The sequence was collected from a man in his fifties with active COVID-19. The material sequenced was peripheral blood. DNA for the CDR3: TGCGCCAGCAGCTGGATCCCCGGGAGGGAGGAGACCCAGTACTTC. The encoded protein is CASSWIPGREETQYF.